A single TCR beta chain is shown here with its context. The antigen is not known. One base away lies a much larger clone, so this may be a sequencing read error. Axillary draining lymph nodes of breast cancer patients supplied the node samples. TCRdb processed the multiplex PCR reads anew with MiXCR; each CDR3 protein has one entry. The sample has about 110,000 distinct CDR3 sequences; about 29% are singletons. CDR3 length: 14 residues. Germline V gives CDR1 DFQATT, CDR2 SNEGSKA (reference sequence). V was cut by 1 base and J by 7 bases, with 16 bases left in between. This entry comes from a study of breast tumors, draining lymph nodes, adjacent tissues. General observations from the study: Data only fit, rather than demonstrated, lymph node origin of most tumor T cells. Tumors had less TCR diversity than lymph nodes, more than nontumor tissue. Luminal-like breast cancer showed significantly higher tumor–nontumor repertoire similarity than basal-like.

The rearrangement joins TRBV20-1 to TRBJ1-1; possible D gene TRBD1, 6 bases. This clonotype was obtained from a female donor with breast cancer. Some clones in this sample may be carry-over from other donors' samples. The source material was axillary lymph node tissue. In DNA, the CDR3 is TGCAGTGCTAGAGCGGGCCAGGGGTGGAGTGAAGCTTTCTTT. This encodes CSARAGQGWSEAFF.